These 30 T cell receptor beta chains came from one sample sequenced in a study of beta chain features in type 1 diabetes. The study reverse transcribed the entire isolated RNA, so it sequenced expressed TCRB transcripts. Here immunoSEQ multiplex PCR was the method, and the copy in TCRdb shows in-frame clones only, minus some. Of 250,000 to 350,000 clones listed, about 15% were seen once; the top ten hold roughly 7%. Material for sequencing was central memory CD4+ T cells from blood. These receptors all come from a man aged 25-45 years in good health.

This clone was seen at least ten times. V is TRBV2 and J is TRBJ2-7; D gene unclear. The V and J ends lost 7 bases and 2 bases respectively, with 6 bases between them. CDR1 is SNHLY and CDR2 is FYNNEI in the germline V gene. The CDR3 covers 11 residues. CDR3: CASMLAYEQYV. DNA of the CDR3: TGTGCCAGCATGCTGGCCTACGAGCAGTACGTC.

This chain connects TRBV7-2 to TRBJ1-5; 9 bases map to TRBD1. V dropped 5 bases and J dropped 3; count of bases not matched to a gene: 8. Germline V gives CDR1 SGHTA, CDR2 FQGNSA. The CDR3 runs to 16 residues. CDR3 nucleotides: TGTGCCAGCAGCGACCGGGACAGGGCCATCAATCAGCCCCAGCATTTT. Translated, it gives CASSDRDRAINQPQHF.

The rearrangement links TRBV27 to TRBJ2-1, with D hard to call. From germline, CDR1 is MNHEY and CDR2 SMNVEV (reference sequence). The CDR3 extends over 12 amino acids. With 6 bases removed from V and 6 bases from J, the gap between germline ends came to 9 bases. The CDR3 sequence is CASSLLGNEQFF. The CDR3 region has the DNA TGTGCCAGCAGCCTGTTAGGCAATGAGCAGTTCTTC.

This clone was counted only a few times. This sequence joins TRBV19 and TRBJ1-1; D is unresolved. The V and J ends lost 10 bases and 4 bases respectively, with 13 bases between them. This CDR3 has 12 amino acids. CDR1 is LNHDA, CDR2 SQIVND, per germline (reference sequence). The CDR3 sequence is CATVRGFTEAFF. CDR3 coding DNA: TGTGCCACAGTACGGGGATTCACTGAAGCTTTCTTT.

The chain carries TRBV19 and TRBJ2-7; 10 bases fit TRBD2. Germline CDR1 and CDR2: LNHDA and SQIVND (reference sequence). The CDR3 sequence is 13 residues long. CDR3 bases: TGTGCCAGTAGCATAGCGGGAGGCTATGAGCAGTACGTC. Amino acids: CASSIAGGYEQYV.

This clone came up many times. This CDR3 reads CASTSGRADEQFF. The CDR3 coding sequence is TGTGCCAGCACGAGCGGGAGGGCGGATGAGCAGTTCTTC. V usage is TRBV21-1 and J usage is TRBJ2-1; the table's D call of TRBD2 was not tested on the DNA. TRBV21-1 is noted as a pseudogene. The CDR3 spans 13 residues.

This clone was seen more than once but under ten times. CDR3: CASSPSLGELFF. The CDR3 DNA follows: TGTGCCAGCAGTCCGAGCCTCGGGGAGCTGTTTTTT. The chain uses TRBV11-3 and TRBJ2-2; D call uncertain. Germline V CDR1 and CDR2: SGHNT, YENEEA. Trimming took 6 bases from V and 7 from J, leaving 9 bases between them. This CDR3 is built from 12 residues.

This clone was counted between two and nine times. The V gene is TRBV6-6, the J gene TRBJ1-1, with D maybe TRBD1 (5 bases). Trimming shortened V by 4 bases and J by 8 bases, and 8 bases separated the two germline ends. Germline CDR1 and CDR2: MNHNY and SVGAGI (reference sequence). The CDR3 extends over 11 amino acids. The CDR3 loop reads CASSLGTEAFF. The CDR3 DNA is TGTGCCAGCAGTTTGGGGACGGAAGCTTTCTTT.

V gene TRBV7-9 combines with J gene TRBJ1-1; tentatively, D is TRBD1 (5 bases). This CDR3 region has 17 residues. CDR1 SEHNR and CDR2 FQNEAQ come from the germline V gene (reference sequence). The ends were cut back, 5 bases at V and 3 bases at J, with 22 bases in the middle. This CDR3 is CASSPIEVGDPDTEAFF. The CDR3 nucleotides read TGTGCCAGCAGCCCAATAGAAGTCGGGGACCCGGACACTGAAGCTTTCTTT.

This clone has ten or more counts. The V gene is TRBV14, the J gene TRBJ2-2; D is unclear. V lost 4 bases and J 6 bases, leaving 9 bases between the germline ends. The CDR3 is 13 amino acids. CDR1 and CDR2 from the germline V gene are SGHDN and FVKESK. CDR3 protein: CASSLQYAGELFF. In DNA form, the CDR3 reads TGTGCCAGCAGCCTTCAGTACGCCGGGGAGCTGTTTTTT.

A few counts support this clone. The CDR3 loop reads CASITGGLAGELFF. CDR3 nucleotides: TGTGCCAGCATAACGGGAGGGCTGGCCGGGGAGCTGTTTTTT. The rearrangement uses TRBV6-1 and TRBJ2-2; 8 bases match TRBD2. Germline CDR1 MNHNS, CDR2 SASEGT. CDR3 length: 14 amino acids. The V segment lost 7 bases and the J segment 6 bases; nucleotides outside the gene matches: 7.

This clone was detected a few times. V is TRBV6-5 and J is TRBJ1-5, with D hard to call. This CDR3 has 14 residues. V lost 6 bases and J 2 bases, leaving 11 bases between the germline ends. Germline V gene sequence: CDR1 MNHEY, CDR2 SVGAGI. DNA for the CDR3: TGTGCCAGCAGACTCACCGGGGGCAATCAGCCCCAGCATTTT. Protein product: CASRLTGGNQPQHF.

The CDR3 DNA reads as TGTGCCAGCAGCTTTACCGGGACAGGGACCTCTGGAAACACCATATATTTT. The encoded protein is CASSFTGTGTSGNTIYF. This chain links TRBV7-9 with TRBJ1-3; the match to TRBD1 covers 9 bases. CDR3 length equals 17 residues. The germline V gene has CDR1 SEHNR and CDR2 FQNEAQ (reference sequence). Unmatched junction bases numbered 6, after V lost 3 bases and J lost 0 bases.

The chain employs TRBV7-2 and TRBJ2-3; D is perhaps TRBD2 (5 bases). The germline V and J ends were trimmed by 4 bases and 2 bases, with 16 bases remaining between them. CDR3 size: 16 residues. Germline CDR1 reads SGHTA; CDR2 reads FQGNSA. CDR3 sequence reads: CASSSLARGITDTQYF. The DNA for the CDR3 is TGTGCCAGCAGCTCGTTAGCGAGAGGGATCACAGATACGCAGTATTTT.

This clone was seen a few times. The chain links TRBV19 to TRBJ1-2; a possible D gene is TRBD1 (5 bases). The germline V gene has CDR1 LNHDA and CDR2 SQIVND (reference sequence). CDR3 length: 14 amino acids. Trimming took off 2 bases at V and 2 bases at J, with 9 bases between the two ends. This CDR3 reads CASSIRDSNYGYTF. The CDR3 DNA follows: TGTGCCAGTAGTATAAGAGACAGCAACTATGGCTACACCTTC.

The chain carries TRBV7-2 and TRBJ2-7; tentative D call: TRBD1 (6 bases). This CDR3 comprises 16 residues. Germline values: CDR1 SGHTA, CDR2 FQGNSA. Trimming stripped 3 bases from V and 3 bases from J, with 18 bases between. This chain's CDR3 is CASSFVPVGANYEQYV. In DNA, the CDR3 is TGTGCCAGCAGCTTCGTTCCAGTGGGGGCAAACTACGAGCAGTACGTC.

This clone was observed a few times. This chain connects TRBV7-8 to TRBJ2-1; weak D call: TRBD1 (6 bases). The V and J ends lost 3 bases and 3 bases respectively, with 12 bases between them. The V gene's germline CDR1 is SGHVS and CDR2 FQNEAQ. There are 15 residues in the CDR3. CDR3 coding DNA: TGTGCCAGCAGCTTTTTAGGGGGATTCTACAATGAGCAGTTCTTC. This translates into CASSFLGGFYNEQFF.

The CDR3 here is CASSETQGTPYEQYF. The CDR3 DNA reads TGTGCCAGCAGTGAAACCCAGGGGACTCCCTACGAGCAGTACTTC. This chain joins TRBV6-1 and TRBJ2-7; D may correspond to TRBD1 or TRBD2 (6 bases each). CDR1 and CDR2 from the germline V gene are MNHNS and SASEGT. This CDR3 spans 15 amino acids. V shed 2 bases and J shed 2 bases, with 13 bases lying between them.

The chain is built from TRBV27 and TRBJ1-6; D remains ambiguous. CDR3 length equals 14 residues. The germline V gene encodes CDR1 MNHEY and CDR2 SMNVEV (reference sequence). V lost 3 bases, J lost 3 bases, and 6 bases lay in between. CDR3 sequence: CASSFRDYNSPLHF. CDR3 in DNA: TGTGCCAGCAGTTTTAGGGACTATAATTCACCCCTCCACTTT.

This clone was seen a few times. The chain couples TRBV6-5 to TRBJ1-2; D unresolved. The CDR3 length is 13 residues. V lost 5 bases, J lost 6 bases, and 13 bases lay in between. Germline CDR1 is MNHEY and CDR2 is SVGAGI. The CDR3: CASSPDGPNGYTF. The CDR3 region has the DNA TGTGCCAGCAGTCCGGACGGCCCCAATGGCTACACCTTC.

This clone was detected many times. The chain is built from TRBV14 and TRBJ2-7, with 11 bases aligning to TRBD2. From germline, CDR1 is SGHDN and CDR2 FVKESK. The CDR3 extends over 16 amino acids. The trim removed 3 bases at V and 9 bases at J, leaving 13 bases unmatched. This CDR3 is CASSHPGLAGKDRQYV. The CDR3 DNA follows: TGTGCCAGCAGCCACCCCGGACTAGCGGGTAAGGATCGGCAGTACGTC.

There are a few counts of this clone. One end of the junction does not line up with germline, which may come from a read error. CDR3 region: CASSQDLLRSGISDTQYF. The CDR3 nucleotides are TGCGCCAGCAGCCAAGATCTACTAAGGAGCGGGATTTCTGATACGCAGTATTTT. The rearrangement links TRBV5-5 to TRBJ2-3, with 7 bases lining up with TRBD2. The CDR3 loop spans 18 amino acids. Germline V lookup: CDR1 SGHKS, CDR2 YYEKEE (reference sequence).

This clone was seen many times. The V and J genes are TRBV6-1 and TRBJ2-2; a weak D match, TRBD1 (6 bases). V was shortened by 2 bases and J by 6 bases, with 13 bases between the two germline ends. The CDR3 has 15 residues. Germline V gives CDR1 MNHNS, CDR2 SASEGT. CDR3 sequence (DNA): TGTGCCAGCAGTGAACCCTACAGGGATCCCGGGGAGCTGTTTTTT. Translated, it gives CASSEPYRDPGELFF.

CDR3 residues: CASSTYGTEVQETQYF. The CDR3 nucleotides read TGTGCCAGTAGTACGTATGGGACAGAGGTCCAAGAGACCCAGTACTTC. The gene calls are TRBV19 and TRBJ2-5; 7 bases are shared with TRBD1. Per the germline V gene, CDR1 is LNHDA and CDR2 is SQIVND (reference sequence). Trimming at V came to 4 bases and at J to 1 base, leaving 9 bases not matched to a gene. The CDR3 loop spans 16 amino acids.

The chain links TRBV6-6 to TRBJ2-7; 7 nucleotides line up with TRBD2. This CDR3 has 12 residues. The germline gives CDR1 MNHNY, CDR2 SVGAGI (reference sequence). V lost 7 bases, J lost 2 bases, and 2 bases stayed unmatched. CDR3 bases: TGTGCCAGCAAGACTAGCCCCTACGAGCAGTACTTC. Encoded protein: CASKTSPYEQYF.

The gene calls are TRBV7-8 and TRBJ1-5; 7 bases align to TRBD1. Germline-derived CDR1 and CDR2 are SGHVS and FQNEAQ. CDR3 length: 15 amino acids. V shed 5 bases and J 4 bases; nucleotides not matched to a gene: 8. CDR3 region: CASSAGTATNQPQHF. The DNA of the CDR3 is TGTGCCAGCAGCGCCGGGACAGCGACTAATCAGCCCCAGCATTTT.

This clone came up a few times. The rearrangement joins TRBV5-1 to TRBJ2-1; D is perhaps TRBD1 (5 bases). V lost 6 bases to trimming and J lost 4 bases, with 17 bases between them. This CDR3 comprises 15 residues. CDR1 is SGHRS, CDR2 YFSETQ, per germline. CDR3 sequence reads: CASKSAGGQYNEQFF. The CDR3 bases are TGCGCCAGCAAATCTGCTGGTGGACAATACAATGAGCAGTTCTTC.

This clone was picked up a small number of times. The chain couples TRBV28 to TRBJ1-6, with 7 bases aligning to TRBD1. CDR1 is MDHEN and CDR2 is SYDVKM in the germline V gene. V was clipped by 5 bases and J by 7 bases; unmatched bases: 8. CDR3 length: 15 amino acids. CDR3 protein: CASSRQGGENSPLHF. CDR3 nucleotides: TGTGCCAGCAGTCGACAGGGCGGTGAAAATTCACCCCTCCACTTT.

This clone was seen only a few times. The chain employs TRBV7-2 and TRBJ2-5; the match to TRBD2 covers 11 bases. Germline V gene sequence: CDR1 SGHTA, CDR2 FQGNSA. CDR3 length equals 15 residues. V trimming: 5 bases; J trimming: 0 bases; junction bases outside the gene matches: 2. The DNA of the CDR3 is TGTGCCAGCAGCACTAGCGGGGGATACCAAGAGACCCAGTACTTC. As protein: CASSTSGGYQETQYF.

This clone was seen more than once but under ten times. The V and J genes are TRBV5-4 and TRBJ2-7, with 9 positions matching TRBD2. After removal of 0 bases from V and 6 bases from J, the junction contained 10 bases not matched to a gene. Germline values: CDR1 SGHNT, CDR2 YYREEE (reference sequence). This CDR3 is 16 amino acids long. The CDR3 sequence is CASSLAGGRAGGEQYV. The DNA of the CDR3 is TGTGCCAGCAGCTTGGCCGGCGGGAGGGCCGGTGGCGAGCAGTACGTC.